This TCR beta chain was found in a study of shared clonotypes between healthy human individuals. Across the study: CD4 naive cells filled three plates per donor, CD4 memory three, CD8 naive two and CD8 memory one.

CDR3 length equals 16 residues. Germline trimming cut 2 bases from V and 6 bases from J; bases unmatched to any gene: 7. Germline V CDR1 and CDR2: ENHRY, SYGVKD. Replicate PCRs for sorted subsets used approximately 190 ng DNA; this equaled 30,000 to 35,000 T cell genomes. Some clones are missing from TCRdb's copy, which holds only in-frame ones; the method was immunoSEQ multiplex PCR. In the table there are about 980,000 clones, approximately 80% of which are singletons. The chain couples TRBV10-3 to TRBJ2-2; 9 positions agree with TRBD2. The sequenced sample was memory CD4+ T cells sorted from blood. This sample's subset: CD45RA-negative fraction. The receptor was derived from a man between 18 and 29 years old in good health. CDR3 in DNA: TGTGCCATCAGTGAGCCCGGGACTAGCACCGCCGGGGAGCTGTTTTTT. Amino acids: CAISEPGTSTAGELFF.